This TCR beta chain came from a study of regulatory T cells in long-lasting Graves disease. The authors built TCR beta libraries using iRepertoire HTBI primers and Arm-PCR of CDR3 regions. MiXCR was run by TCRdb on the multiplex PCR reads, yielding one entry per CDR3 protein. The sample lists 350,000 to 450,000 distinct CDR3 sequences, about 15% occurring once. Time point described: newly diagnosed GD, antithyroid drugs for less than 3 months. Making the TCR library involved RNA that had been extracted from PBMCs. Trimming shortened V by 6 bases and J by 7 bases, and 15 bases separated the two germline ends. The CDR3 extends over 13 amino acids. Germline loops: CDR1 MDHEN, CDR2 SYDVKM. This clonotype occurred a few times. These data were also reused for a study on T cells in Graves' hyperthyroidism and ophthalmopathy. Per that study: Patients with uncontrolled infections, other autoimmune diseases, pregnancy or lactation were excluded.

The input for sequencing was peripheral blood mononuclear cells (PBMCs), taken at new diagnosis, from a patient treated with antithyroid drugs. This sequence was found in a woman between 35 and 50 years old with Graves disease. This chain links TRBV28 with TRBJ1-2; D gene unclear. The CDR3 nucleotides are TGTGCCAGCAGCTCCCACCGCAGCAGTGGCTACACCTTC. Protein sequence: CASSSHRSSGYTF.